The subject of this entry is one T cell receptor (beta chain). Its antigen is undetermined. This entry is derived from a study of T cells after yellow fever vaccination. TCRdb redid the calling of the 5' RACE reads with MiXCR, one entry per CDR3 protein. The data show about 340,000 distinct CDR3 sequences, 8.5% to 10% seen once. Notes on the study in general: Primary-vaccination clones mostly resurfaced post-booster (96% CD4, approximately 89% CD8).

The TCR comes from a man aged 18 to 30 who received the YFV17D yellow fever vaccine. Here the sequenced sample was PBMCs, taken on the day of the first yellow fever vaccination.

The CDR3 is CASRGEADTQYF. The CDR3 nucleotides read TGTGCCAGCAGAGGGGAAGCAGATACGCAGTATTTT. This rearrangement joins TRBV9 to TRBJ2-3, with D possibly matching TRBD1 (5 bases). CDR3 size: 12 residues. V was shortened by 5 bases and J by 4 bases, with 8 bases between the two germline ends. Germline V gene sequence: CDR1 SGDLS, CDR2 YYNGEE. Variable domain in full (rest from reference TRBV9 and TRBJ2-3): DSGVTQTPKHLITATGQRVTLRCSPRSGDLSVYWYQQSLDQGLQFLIQYYNGEERAKGNILERFSAQQFPDLHSELNLSSLELGDSALYFCASRGEADTQYFGPGTRLTVL.